This TCR beta chain was identified in a study of post-analysis software for immune sequencing data. About the research overall: As for disease course, relapsing-remitting, secondary progressive and progressive-relapsing multiple sclerosis were all included.

Study observations and caveats: Strong co-clustering by F measure was evident for samples that had been prepared in the same batch. Among multiple sclerosis patients, normalized Chao1 diversity was significantly below that of controls. TRBV segments more frequent in patients than in controls numbered several and included TRBV5-6, TRBV5-1 and TRBV20-1.

The CDR3 spans 15 residues. V shed 7 bases, J shed 4 bases, and the junction held 5 bases outside the gene matches. CDR1 and CDR2 (germline): MDHEN, SYDVKM. Unique molecular identifiers were built into the TCR beta cDNA libraries. Input of about 0.95 to 11 million T cells yielded around 500,000 cDNA molecules. TCRdb fed the PCR reads into MiXCR, producing one record per CDR3 protein. The sample carries 750,000 to 950,000 distinct CDR3 sequences, about 57% recorded once. In the case of this clonotype: Its specificity is unknown.

The specimen sequenced was blood. The clonotype comes from a girl between 10 and 17 years old with multiple sclerosis. The J gene is TRBJ2-2, the V gene TRBV28; TRBD1 aligns across 11 bases. CDR3 nucleotides: TGTGCCAGCAACGGACAGGGGGCGCGCACCGGGGAGCTGTTTTTT. It codes for CASNGQGARTGELFF. The complete variable domain, with remaining parts taken from reference TRBV28 and TRBJ2-2, reads DVKVTQSSRYLVKRTGEKVFLECVQDMDHENMFWYRQDPGLGLRLIYFSYDVKMKEKGDIPEGYSVSREKKERFSLILESASTNQTSMYLCASNGQGARTGELFFGEGSRLTVL.